The source of this TCR beta chain is a study of control samples from healthy donors and cancer patients (dated by TCRdb to 2020 to 2022). Details on this clone: It has no known antigen specificity. Per-base quality was not reported, and no clone a single base away is much larger than it.

The method was the immunoSEQ multiplex PCR assay. TCRdb retrieved this table from immuneACCESS and kept in-frame rearrangements only. Not all clones are present; in checked studies, unresolved V genes account for under half, and no reason is known for the remainder. The sample table records 350,000 to 450,000 clones; 80% to 95% of these occur just once. The ten top clones hold more than 6% of the sample. The receptor comes from a man between 40 and 49 years old with head and neck cancer. The material sequenced was PBMCs.

This receptor has the CDR3 CASSLTGRGNEKLFF. The DNA sequence follows: TGTGCCAGCAGTTTAACGGGCAGGGGTAATGAAAAACTGTTTTTT. The chain uses TRBV7-2 and TRBJ1-4, and perhaps TRBD1 as D gene, on 6 matching bases. Measured from the cysteine to the phenylalanine, the CDR3 is 15 residues long. Only CDR3 DNA remains: 45 bases, in frame from the first base. At the junction V is shortened by 6 bases and J by 4 bases, with 15 bases in between. The germline V gene gives CDR1 as SGHTA and CDR2 as FQGNSA.